This TCR beta chain was captured by sequencing in a study of blood T cell repertoires in COVID-19. Study details: The study drew acute and convalescent COVID-19 samples from the United States, Italy and Spain.

Germline CDR1 is LGHNA and CDR2 is YNFKEQ. V lost 3 bases, J lost 4 bases, and 5 bases stayed unmatched. The CDR3 has 15 amino acids. Produced via immunoSEQ multiplex PCR; TCRdb's table is partial and in-frame only. The sample carries 300,000 to 350,000 clones, nearly 90% recorded once. The chain recombines TRBV4-2 with TRBJ2-3, with 9 positions matching TRBD2. The receptor was derived from a woman aged 40 to 50 with COVID-19, enrolled during active disease. Sequencing was done on a sample of peripheral blood. The CDR3 sequence is CASSQPSGGPDTQYF. CDR3 in DNA: TGTGCCAGCAGCCAGCCAAGCGGGGGGCCAGATACGCAGTATTTT.